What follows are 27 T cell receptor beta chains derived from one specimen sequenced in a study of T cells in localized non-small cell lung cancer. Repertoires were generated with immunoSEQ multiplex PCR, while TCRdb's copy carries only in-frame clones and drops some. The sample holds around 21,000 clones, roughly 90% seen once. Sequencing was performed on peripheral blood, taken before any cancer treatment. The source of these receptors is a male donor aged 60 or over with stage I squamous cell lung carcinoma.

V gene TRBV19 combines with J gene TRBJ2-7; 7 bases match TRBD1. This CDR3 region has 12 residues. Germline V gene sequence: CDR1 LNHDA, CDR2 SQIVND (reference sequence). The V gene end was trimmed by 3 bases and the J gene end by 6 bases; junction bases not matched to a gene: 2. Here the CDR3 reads CASSMSGGEQYF. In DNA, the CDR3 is TGTGCCAGTAGTATGTCAGGGGGCGAGCAGTACTTC.

CDR3 amino acids: CASSQASGGHNEQFF. CDR3 nucleotide sequence: TGCGCCAGCAGCCAGGCTAGCGGGGGTCACAATGAGCAGTTCTTC. The chain is built from TRBV4-1 and TRBJ2-1; 10 bases line up with TRBD2. After removal of 3 bases from V and 5 bases from J, the junction contained 4 bases not matched to a gene. This CDR3 spans 15 amino acids. From germline, CDR1 is MGHRA and CDR2 YSYEKL.

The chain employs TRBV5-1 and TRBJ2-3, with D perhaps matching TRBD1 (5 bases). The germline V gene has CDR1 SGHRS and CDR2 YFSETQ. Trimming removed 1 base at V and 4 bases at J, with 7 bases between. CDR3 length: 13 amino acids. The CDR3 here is CASSLWGPDTQYF. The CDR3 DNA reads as TGCGCCAGCAGCTTGTGGGGCCCAGATACGCAGTATTTT.

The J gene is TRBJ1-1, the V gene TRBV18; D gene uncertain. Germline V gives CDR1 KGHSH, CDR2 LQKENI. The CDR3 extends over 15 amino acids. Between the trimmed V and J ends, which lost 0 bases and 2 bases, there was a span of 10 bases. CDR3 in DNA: TGTGCCAGCTCACCACCAACAGCCCTTAACACTGAAGCTTTCTTT. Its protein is CASSPPTALNTEAFF.

The CDR3 is CAWRMGPDTQYF. The CDR3 DNA follows: TGTGCCTGGAGGATGGGGCCTGATACGCAGTATTTT. This chain connects TRBV30 to TRBJ2-3; D possibly corresponds to TRBD1 (5 bases). This CDR3 spans 12 amino acids. Trimming stripped 3 bases from V and 6 bases from J, with 10 bases between. Germline CDR1 reads GTSNPN; CDR2 reads SVGIG (reference sequence).

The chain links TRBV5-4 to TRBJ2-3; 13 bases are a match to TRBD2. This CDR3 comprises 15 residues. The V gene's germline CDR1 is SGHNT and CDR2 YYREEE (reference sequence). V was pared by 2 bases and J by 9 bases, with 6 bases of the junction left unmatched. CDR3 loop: CASSFGTSGAQTQYF. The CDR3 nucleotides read TGTGCCAGCAGCTTCGGGACTAGCGGGGCCCAAACGCAGTATTTT.

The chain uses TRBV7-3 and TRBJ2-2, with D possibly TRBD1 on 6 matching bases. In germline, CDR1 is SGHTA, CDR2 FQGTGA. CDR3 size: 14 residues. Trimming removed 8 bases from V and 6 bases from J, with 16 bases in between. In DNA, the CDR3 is TGTGCCAGCGCCGGGACAAAGTCCCCCGGGGAGCTGTTTTTT. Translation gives CASAGTKSPGELFF.

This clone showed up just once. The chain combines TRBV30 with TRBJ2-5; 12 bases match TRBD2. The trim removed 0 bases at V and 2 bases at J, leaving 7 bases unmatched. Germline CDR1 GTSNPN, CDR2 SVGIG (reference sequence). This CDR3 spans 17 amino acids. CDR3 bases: TGTGCCTGGAGTGTACTTTGGACTAGCGGGACTCAAGAGACCCAGTACTTC. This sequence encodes CAWSVLWTSGTQETQYF.

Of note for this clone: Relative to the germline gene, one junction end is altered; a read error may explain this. The CDR3 loop is CVSSPQTQGMGTGELFF. The CDR3 nucleotides read TGTGTCAGCAGCCCCCAAACACAGGGGATGGGCACCGGGGAGCTGTTTTTT. V and J are TRBV7-9 and TRBJ2-2, with TRBD1 identical over 7 bases. The CDR3 totals 17 residues. Germline CDR1 and CDR2: SEHNR and FQNEAQ (reference sequence).

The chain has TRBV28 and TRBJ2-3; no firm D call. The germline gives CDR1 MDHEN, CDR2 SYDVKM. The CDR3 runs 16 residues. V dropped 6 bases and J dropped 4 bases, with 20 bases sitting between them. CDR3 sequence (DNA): TGTGCCAGCAGACTCAGACCCCGCCGAGATTCAGATACGCAGTATTTT. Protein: CASRLRPRRDSDTQYF.

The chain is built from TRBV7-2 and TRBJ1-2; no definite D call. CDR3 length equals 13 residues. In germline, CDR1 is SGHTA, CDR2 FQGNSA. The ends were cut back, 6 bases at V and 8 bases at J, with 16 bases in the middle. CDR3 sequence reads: CASSPLVTAGYTF. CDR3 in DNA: TGTGCCAGCAGTCCGCTCGTAACAGCCGGCTACACCTTC.

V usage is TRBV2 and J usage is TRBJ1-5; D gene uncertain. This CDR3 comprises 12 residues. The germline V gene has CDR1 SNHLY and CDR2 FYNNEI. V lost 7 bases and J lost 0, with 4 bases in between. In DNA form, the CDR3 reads TGTGCCAGCAAAGATAGCAATCAGCCCCAGCATTTT. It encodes CASKDSNQPQHF.

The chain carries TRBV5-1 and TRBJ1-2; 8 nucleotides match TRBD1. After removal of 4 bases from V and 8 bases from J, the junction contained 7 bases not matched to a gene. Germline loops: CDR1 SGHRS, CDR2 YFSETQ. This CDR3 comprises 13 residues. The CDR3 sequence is CASSKTGVEGYTF. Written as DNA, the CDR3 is TGCGCCAGCAGCAAGACAGGGGTCGAGGGCTACACCTTC.

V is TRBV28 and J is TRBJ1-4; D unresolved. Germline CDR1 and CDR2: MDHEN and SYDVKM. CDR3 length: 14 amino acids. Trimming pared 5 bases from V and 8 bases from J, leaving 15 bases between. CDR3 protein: CASSKTSGGEKLFF. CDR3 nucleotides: TGTGCCAGCAGTAAGACCTCGGGAGGGGAAAAACTGTTTTTT.

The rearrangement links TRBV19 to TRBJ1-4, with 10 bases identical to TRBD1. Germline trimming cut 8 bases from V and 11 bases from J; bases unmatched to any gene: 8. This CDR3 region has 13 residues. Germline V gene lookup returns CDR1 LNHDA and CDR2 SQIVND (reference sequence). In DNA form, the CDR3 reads TGTGCCAGTTGCGAGGACAGGGGGAGGAAACTGTTTTTT. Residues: CASCEDRGRKLFF.

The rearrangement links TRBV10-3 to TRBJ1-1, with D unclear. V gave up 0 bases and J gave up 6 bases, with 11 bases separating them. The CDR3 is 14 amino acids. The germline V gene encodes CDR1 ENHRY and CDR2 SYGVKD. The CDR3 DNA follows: TGTGCCATCAGTGAGTCGGCAGAAGACCCTGAAGCTTTCTTT. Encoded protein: CAISESAEDPEAFF.

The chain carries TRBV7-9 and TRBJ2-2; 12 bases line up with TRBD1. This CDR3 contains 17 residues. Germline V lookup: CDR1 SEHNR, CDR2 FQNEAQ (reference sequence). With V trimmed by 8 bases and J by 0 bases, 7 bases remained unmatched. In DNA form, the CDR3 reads TGTGCCAGCCCCGGGACAGGGGGCTTCGCGAACACCGGGGAGCTGTTTTTT. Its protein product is CASPGTGGFANTGELFF.

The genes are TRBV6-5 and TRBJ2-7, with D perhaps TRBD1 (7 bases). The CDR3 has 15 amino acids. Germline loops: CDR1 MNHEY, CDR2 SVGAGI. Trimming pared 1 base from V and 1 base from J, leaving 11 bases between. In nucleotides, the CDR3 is TGTGCCAGCAGTTACTTACAGGGGAGGTCCTACGAGCAGTACTTC. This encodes CASSYLQGRSYEQYF.

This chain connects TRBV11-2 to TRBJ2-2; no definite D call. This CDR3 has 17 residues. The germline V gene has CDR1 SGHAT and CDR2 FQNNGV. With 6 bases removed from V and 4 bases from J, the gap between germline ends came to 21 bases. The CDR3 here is CASSPIVPRGVTGELFF. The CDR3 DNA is TGTGCCAGCAGTCCAATCGTCCCCCGCGGTGTCACCGGGGAGCTGTTTTTT.

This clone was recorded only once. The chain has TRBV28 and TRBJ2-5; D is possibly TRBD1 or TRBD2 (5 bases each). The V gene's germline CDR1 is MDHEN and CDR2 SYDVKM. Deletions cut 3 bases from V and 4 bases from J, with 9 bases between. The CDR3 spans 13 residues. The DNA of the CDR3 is TGTGCCAGCAGTTTGTCGGGGCGAGAGACCCAGTACTTC. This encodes CASSLSGRETQYF.

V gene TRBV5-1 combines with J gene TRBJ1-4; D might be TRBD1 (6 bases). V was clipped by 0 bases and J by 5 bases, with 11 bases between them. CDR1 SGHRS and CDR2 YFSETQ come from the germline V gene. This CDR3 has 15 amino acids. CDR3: CASSLGMGANEKLFF. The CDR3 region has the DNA TGCGCCAGCAGCTTGGGGATGGGGGCAAATGAAAAACTGTTTTTT.

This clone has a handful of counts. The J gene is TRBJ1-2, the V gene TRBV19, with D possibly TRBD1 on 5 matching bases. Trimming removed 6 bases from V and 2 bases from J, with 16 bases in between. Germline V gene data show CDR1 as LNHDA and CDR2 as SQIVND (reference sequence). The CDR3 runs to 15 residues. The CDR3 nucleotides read TGTGCCAGTAGCTGGAACGACAGAATCAACTATGGCTACACCTTC. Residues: CASSWNDRINYGYTF.

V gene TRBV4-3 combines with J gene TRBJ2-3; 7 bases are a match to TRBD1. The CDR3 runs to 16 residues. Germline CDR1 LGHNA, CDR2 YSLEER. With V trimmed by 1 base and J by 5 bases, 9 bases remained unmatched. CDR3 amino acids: CASSQGNRGTIDTQYF. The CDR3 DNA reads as TGCGCCAGCAGCCAAGGCAACAGGGGTACGATAGATACGCAGTATTTT.

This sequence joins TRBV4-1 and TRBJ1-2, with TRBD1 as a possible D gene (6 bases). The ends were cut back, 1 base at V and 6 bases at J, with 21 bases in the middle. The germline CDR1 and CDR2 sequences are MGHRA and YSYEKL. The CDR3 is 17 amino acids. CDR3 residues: CASSQVSKGGEFDGYTF. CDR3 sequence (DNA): TGCGCCAGCAGCCAAGTTAGTAAGGGGGGCGAGTTCGATGGCTACACCTTC.

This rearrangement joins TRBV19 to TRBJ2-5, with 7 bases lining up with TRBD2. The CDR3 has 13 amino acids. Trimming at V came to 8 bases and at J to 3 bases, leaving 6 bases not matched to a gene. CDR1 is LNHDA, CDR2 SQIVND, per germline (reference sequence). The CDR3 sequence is CASLPSGEETQYF. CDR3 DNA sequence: TGTGCCAGTCTCCCAAGCGGGGAAGAGACCCAGTACTTC.

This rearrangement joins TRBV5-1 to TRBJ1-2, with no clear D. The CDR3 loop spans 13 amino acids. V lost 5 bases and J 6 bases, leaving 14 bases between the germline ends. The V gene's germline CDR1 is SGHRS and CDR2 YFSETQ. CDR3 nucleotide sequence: TGCGCCAGCAGACTAGCTGATCAAGATGGCTACACCTTC. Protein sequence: CASRLADQDGYTF.

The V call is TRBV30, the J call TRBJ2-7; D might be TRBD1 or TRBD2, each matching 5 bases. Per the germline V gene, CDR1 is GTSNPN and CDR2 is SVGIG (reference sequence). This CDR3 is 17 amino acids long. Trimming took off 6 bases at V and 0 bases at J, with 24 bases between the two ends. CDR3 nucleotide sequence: TGTGCCTGCACGCGAACCTTCCGGGACCTCCTCTCCTACGAGCAGTACTTC. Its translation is CACTRTFRDLLSYEQYF.